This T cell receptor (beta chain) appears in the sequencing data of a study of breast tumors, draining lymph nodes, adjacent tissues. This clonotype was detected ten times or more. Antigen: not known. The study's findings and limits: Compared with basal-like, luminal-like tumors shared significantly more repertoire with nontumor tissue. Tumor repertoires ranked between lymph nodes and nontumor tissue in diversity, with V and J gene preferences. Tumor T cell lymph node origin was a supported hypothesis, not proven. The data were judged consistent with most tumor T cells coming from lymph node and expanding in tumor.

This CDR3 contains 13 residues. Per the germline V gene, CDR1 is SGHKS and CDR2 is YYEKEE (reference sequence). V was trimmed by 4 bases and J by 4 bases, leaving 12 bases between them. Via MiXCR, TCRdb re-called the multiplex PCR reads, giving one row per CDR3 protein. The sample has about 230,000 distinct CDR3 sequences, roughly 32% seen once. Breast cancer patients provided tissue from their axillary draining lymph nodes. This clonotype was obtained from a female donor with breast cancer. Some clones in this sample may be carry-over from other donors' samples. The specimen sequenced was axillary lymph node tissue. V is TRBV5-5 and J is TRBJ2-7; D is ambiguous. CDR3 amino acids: CASSPPETYEQYF. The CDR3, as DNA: TGTGCCAGCAGCCCACCCGAAACATACGAGCAGTACTTC. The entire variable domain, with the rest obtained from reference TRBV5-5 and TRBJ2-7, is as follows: DAGVTQSPTHLIKTRGQQVTLRCSPISGHKSVSWYQQVLGQGPQFIFQYYEKEERGRGNFPDRFSARQFPNYSSELNVNALLLGDSALYLCASSPPETYEQYFGPGTRLTVT.